This T cell receptor (beta chain) was documented in a study of CD8+CD57+ T cells in acquired aplastic anemia. Overall study findings and caveats: Patient and control CD8+ Simpson's diversity was not significantly different.

Genomic DNA served as template for TCR beta VDJ and CDR3 profiling. MiXCR was run by TCRdb on the reads, yielding one entry per CDR3 protein. The repertoire holds a few hundred thousand distinct CDR3 sequences, with 40% to 60% as singletons. By flow cytometry, patients selected for sequencing had shown an expansion of CD8+CD57+ cells. At blood sampling, none of the patients had yet received therapy. Notes on this clonotype: Antigen specificity is unknown.

In germline, CDR1 is SGHVS, CDR2 FNYEAQ. The CDR3 runs to 15 residues. V lost 4 bases to trimming and J lost 2 bases; unmatched junction nucleotides: 5. The sequence was collected from a human donor with aplastic anemia. The sample consisted of sorted CD4+, CD8+, or CD8+CD57+ T cells (not recorded which) from PBMCs. The J gene is TRBJ2-1, the V gene TRBV7-6, with 7 bases matching TRBD2. The DNA for the CDR3 is TGTGCCAGCAGCTCCGGGGGGACCCCCTACAATGAGCAGTTCTTC. Its translation is CASSSGGTPYNEQFF.